This TCR beta chain was captured in a study of spatial heterogeneity in lung cancer. This clonotype was picked up many times. TCRdb used MiXCR to reprocess the 5' RACE reads, holding one entry per CDR3 protein. The sample lists 95,000 or so distinct CDR3 sequences, around 8.6% occurring once. Germline V CDR1 and CDR2: MDHEN, SYDVKM. Trimming stripped 6 bases from V and 2 bases from J, with 14 bases between. The CDR3 covers 15 residues. The time point denotes: sample taken at primary tumor resection. Unsorted tumor, nontumor lung tissue or cryopreserved PBMC supplied the whole RNA. The sample consisted of PBMCs, taken at surgery. The chain couples TRBV28 to TRBJ2-1; perhaps TRBD2 as D (5 bases). This receptor was obtained from a male donor with early-stage non-small cell lung cancer. The CDR3 nucleotides read TGTGCCAGCAGAGGACTCCTCCCGACCTACAATGAGCAGTTCTTC. Protein: CASRGLLPTYNEQFF.